This T cell receptor beta chain comes out of a study of blood T cells in healthy people across ages. Study-level points and caveats: Donor CMV status was unknown, possibly confounding expanded clonotype changes.

Germline CDR1 reads SNHLY; CDR2 reads FYNNEI. This CDR3 has 11 residues. Trimming left V 4 bases short and J 10 bases short, with 8 bases between. Peripheral blood samples of 9.5 to 10 milliliters were drawn from each donor. Isolation per sample recovered at least 7 million PBMCs. The extraction recovered at least 5.5 micrograms of total RNA per sample. A second PCR of roughly 7 to 11 cycles used a sample-barcoded 5' primer and a J-beta primer mix. From the 5' RACE reads, TCRdb called clonotypes with MiXCR, one entry per CDR3 protein. Among some 1.4 million distinct CDR3 sequences listed, 42% were seen once. Points on this clonotype: Its antigen is not identified.

The genes are TRBV2 and TRBJ2-1; D could derive from TRBD1 or TRBD2 (5 bases each). This TCR was recovered from a woman under 30 in good health. The sequenced sample was blood. The CDR3 reads CASSVWDEQFF. In nucleotides, the CDR3 is TGTGCCAGCAGTGTCTGGGACGAGCAGTTCTTC. The variable domain in full, completed from reference TRBV2 and TRBJ2-1, reads EPEVTQTPSHQVTQMGQEVILRCVPISNHLYFYWYRQILGQKVEFLVSFYNNEISEKSEIFDDQFSVERPDGSNFTLKIRSTKLEDSAMYFCASSVWDEQFFGPGTRLTVL.